Sequencing of this TCR beta chain was carried out in a study of shared clonotypes between healthy human individuals. General study findings and limits: Donor clonotype sharing was expected to depend on sequencing depth.

This clone was seen just once. The target antigen is unknown. CD8 cells regarded as naive lacked CD45RO, were positively chosen for CCR7, and omitted terminally differentiated effector memory CD45RA+ cells. All participating donors were Caucasian adults from Nashville, Tennessee. The DNA input per sorted-subset replicate PCR was roughly 180 ng, corresponding to some 30,000 T cell genomes. Libraries were prepared by immunoSEQ multiplex PCR; TCRdb keeps only in-frame clonotypes and omits some of them. The data show around 2,000,000 clones, about 93% seen once. CDR1 LNHDA and CDR2 SQIVND come from the germline V gene (reference sequence). Trimming took off 2 bases at V and 11 bases at J, with 24 bases between the two ends. The CDR3 is 16 residues long.

The sample consisted of naive CD8+ T cells from PBMCs. The chain is built from TRBV19 and TRBJ1-1; no definite D call. The sequence came from a man younger than 35 in good health. Some clones in this sample may be carry-over from other donors' samples. CDR3 protein: CASSINVRRVELEAFF. The CDR3 DNA follows: TGTGCCAGTAGTATAAACGTCAGACGAGTTGAGCTGGAGGCTTTCTTT.